Listed below are T cell receptor beta chains from one sample, sequenced in a study of Ad26.COV2.S vaccination and SARS-CoV-2 variants. Sequencing used immunoSEQ multiplex PCR; TCRdb keeps in-frame clones, though not all of them. The data hold 300,000 to 350,000 clones, with about 87% observed a single time. The source was peripheral blood, collected in a trial of Ad26.COV2.S vaccine versus placebo. The receptors derive from a person aged 18-65 years who received the Ad26.COV2.S COVID-19 vaccine or a placebo. The CDR3 runs from the conserved cysteine through the conserved F or W. A D gene is named only where the DNA matches it firmly. Some rows have no size entry. The others give once, few or many, or a class for an expanded clone.

J | size | D | length | V | CDR3 | DNA
TRBJ2-4 | . | . | 12 | TRBV3-1/TRBV3-2 | CASSHSKNIQYF | TGTGCCAGCAGCCATTCCAAAAACATTCAGTACTTC
TRBJ1-1 | . | . | 14 | TRBV27 | CASSPIIRVAEAFF | TGTGCCAGCAGTCCGATAATCAGGGTGGCTGAAGCTTTCTTT
TRBJ2-1 | . | TRBD2 | 16 | TRBV6-4 | CASSSDGGAGTNEQFF | TGTGCCAGCAGTTCGGACGGGGGGGCTGGGACCAATGAGCAGTTCTTC
TRBJ2-5 | . | . | 15 | TRBV3-1/TRBV3-2 | CASSRRTGYQETQYF | TGTGCCAGCAGCCGACGAACAGGGTACCAAGAGACCCAGTACTTC
TRBJ2-3 | . | . | 13 | TRBV19 | CASNNRGTDTQYF | TGTGCCAGTAATAACAGGGGCACAGATACGCAGTATTTT
TRBJ2-3 | . | . | 15 | TRBV6-2/TRBV6-3 | CASSPGILGTDTQYF | TGTGCCAGCAGTCCCGGGATTTTAGGAACAGATACGCAGTATTTT
TRBJ1-4 | . | . | 14 | TRBV6-1 | CASSDADYGEKLFF | TGTGCCAGCAGTGATGCGGACTACGGTGAAAAACTGTTTTTT
TRBJ1-5 | once | TRBD1 | 15 | TRBV29-1 | CSVALGTAGNQPQHF | TGCAGCGTTGCTTTAGGGACAGCCGGCAATCAGCCCCAGCATTTT
TRBJ1-1 | few | TRBD1 | 16 | TRBV5-4 | CASSPPGQRLNTEAFF | TGTGCCAGCAGTCCCCCGGGACAGCGATTGAACACTGAAGCTTTCTTT
TRBJ2-1 | . | . | 13 | TRBV9 | CASGRPPADEQFF | TGTGCCAGCGGGAGGCCCCCCGCCGATGAGCAGTTCTTC
TRBJ2-1 | . | . | 13 | TRBV7-2 | CASSFNRHNEQFF | TGTGCCAGCAGCTTTAACAGGCACAATGAGCAGTTCTTC
TRBJ2-7 | . | . | 13 | TRBV18 | CASSPGGGYEQYF | TGTGCCAGCTCGCCTGGAGGAGGCTACGAGCAGTACTTC
TRBJ1-4 | . | . | 15 | TRBV5-4 | CASSYDMNGSEKLFF | TGTGCCAGCAGCTACGACATGAACGGGAGTGAAAAACTGTTTTTT
TRBJ1-6 | . | TRBD1 | 16 | TRBV7-3 | CASSLTGTAYNSPLHF | TGTGCCAGCAGCTTAACCGGGACAGCTTACAATTCACCCCTCCACTTT
TRBJ2-7 | once | TRBD1 | 16 | TRBV3-1/TRBV3-2 | CASSNLLGQGAGEQYF | TGTGCCAGCAGCAACCTTCTGGGACAGGGGGCGGGCGAGCAGTACTTC
TRBJ2-6 | . | . | 19 | TRBV7-9 | CASTRNAGIMSSGANVLTF | TGTGCCAGTACCAGAAACGCGGGGATCATGAGCTCTGGGGCCAACGTCCTGACTTTC
TRBJ2-7 | . | TRBD1 | 14 | TRBV7-2 | CASSLAPGQWEQYF | TGTGCCAGCAGCTTAGCCCCGGGACAGTGGGAGCAGTACTTC
TRBJ1-2 | . | . | 15 | TRBV2 | CASTADGVLLYGYTF | TGTGCCAGCACCGCGGACGGCGTCCTGCTCTATGGCTACACCTTC